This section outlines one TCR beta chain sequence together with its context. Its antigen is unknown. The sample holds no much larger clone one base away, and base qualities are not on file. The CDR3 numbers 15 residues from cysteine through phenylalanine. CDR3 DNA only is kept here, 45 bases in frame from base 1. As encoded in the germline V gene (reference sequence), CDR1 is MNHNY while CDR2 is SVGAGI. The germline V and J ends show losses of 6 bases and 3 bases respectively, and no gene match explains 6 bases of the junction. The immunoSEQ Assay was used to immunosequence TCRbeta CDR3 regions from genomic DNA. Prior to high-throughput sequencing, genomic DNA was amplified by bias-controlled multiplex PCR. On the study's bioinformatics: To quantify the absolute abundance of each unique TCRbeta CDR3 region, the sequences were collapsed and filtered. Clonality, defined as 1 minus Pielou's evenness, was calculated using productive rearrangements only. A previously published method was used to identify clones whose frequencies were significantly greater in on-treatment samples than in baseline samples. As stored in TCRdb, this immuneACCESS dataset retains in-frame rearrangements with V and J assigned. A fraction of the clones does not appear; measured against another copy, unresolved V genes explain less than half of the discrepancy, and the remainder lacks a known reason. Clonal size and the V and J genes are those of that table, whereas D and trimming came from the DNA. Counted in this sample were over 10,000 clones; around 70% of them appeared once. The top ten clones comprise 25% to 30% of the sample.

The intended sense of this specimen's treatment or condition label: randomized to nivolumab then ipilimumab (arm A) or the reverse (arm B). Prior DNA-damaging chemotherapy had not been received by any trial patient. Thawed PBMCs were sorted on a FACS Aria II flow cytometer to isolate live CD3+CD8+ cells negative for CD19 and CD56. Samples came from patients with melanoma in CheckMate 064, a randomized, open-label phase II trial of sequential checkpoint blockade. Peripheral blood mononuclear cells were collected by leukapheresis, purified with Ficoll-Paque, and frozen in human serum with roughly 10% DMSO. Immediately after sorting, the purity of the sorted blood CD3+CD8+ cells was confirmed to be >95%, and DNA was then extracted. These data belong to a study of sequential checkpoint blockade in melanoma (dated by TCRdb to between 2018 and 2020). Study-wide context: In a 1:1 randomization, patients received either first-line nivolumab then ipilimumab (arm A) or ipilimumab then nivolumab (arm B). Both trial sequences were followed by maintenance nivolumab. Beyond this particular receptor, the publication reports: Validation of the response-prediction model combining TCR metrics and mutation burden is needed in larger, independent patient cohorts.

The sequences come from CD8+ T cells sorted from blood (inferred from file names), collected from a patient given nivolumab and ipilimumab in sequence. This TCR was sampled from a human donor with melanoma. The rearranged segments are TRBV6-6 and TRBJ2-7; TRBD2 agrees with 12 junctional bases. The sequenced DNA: TGTGCCAGCAGCAGCGGACTAGCGGGACTCTACGAGCAGTACTTC. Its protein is CASSSGLAGLYEQYF.